The rows below give T cell receptor beta chains drawn from one sample of a study of shared clonotypes between healthy human individuals. Sequencing used immunoSEQ multiplex PCR; TCRdb keeps in-frame clones, though not all of them. The sample shows about 2.4 million clones, approximately 93% of them seen only once. What was sequenced was naive CD4+ T cells from PBMCs. The receptor set was obtained from a man younger than 30 in good health. Some clones in this sample may be carry-over from other donors' samples. Both conserved end residues are part of each CDR3. Fields, in order: clone size, D gene, J gene, V gene, CDR3 DNA, CDR3 protein. D genes are given only for firm matches. Not every row has a clone size; where given, it reads once, few, many or a size class.

clone size: -; D gene: -; J gene: TRBJ1-1; V gene: TRBV2; CDR3 DNA: TGTGCCAGCATCCAGGAGAGGGGCACTGAAGCTTTCTTT; CDR3 protein: CASIQERGTEAFF
clone size: -; D gene: -; J gene: TRBJ1-1; V gene: TRBV7-9; CDR3 DNA: TGTGCCAGCAGCTTAGGGGCCAATTCGGATTTGGGCGACACTGAAGCTTTCTTT; CDR3 protein: CASSLGANSDLGDTEAFF
clone size: -; D gene: -; J gene: TRBJ2-5; V gene: TRBV27; CDR3 DNA: TGTGCCAGCAGGAATTATGAGGGGTGGGAGACCCAGTACTTC; CDR3 protein: CASRNYEGWETQYF
clone size: -; D gene: -; J gene: TRBJ1-2; V gene: TRBV18; CDR3 DNA: TGTGCCAGCTCACCCCAAGGCAGCAGCTACACCTTC; CDR3 protein: CASSPQGSSYTF
clone size: -; D gene: -; J gene: TRBJ2-7; V gene: TRBV21-1; CDR3 DNA: TGTGCCAGCGCGACCGGCGAGCAGTACTTC; CDR3 protein: CASATGEQYF
clone size: -; D gene: -; J gene: TRBJ2-7; V gene: TRBV6-4; CDR3 DNA: TGTGCCAGCAGGGCGGGGGAAAACAGGGAGGCCTACGAGCAGTACTTC; CDR3 protein: CASRAGENREAYEQYF
clone size: -; D gene: -; J gene: TRBJ2-3; V gene: TRBV2; CDR3 DNA: TGTGCCAGCAGTGCAGTCACTAGCACAGATACGCAGTATTTT; CDR3 protein: CASSAVTSTDTQYF
clone size: once; D gene: TRBD2; J gene: TRBJ2-7; V gene: TRBV10-3; CDR3 DNA: TGTGCCATCAGTGAGTTAGCGGGATCCTACGAGCAGTACTTC; CDR3 protein: CAISELAGSYEQYF
clone size: -; D gene: -; J gene: TRBJ1-6; V gene: TRBV28; CDR3 DNA: TGTGCCAGCAGTTTACCGGGTACCTATTCACCCCTCCACTTT; CDR3 protein: CASSLPGTYSPLHF
clone size: -; D gene: -; J gene: TRBJ1-1; V gene: TRBV9; CDR3 DNA: TGTGCCAGCAGCCCAGGCGGCACGAACACTGAAGCTTTCTTT; CDR3 protein: CASSPGGTNTEAFF
clone size: -; D gene: -; J gene: TRBJ2-5; V gene: TRBV6-1; CDR3 DNA: TGTGCCAGCATCTCAACCACCCGGACGCCGGAGCAGTACTTC; CDR3 protein: CASISTTRTPEQYF
clone size: few; D gene: -; J gene: TRBJ1-1; V gene: TRBV14; CDR3 DNA: TGTGCCAGCAGCCAATGGAACACTGAAGCTTTCTTT; CDR3 protein: CASSQWNTEAFF
clone size: once; D gene: TRBD2; J gene: TRBJ2-1; V gene: TRBV7-8; CDR3 DNA: TGTGCCAGCACCCTAGGGACTAGCGGGTTGAATGAGCAGTTCTTC; CDR3 protein: CASTLGTSGLNEQFF
clone size: -; D gene: -; J gene: TRBJ1-3; V gene: TRBV5-8; CDR3 DNA: TGTGCCAGCAGCTTGTCTCCAGGGTATGGAAACACCATATATTTT; CDR3 protein: CASSLSPGYGNTIYF
clone size: -; D gene: TRBD2; J gene: TRBJ2-7; V gene: TRBV7-9; CDR3 DNA: TGTGCCAGCAGCCCCCAGGGGCTCCAGAGGACTAGCGGGACCTACGAGCAGTACTTC; CDR3 protein: CASSPQGLQRTSGTYEQYF
clone size: -; D gene: -; J gene: TRBJ2-2; V gene: TRBV10-1; CDR3 DNA: TGCGCCAGCAGTGAAGGGGCCGGGGAGCTGTTTTTT; CDR3 protein: CASSEGAGELFF
clone size: -; D gene: TRBD1; J gene: TRBJ2-7; V gene: TRBV28; CDR3 DNA: TGTGCCAGCGGAGTCGGGACAGGGTTCCCCGAGCAGTACTTC; CDR3 protein: CASGVGTGFPEQYF
clone size: -; D gene: -; J gene: TRBJ2-7; V gene: TRBV10-3; CDR3 DNA: TGTGCCATCAGTGAGTCTATCAGTCGAGGACAGTCCCACGAGCAGTACTTC; CDR3 protein: CAISESISRGQSHEQYF
clone size: once; D gene: -; J gene: TRBJ2-1; V gene: TRBV10-3; CDR3 DNA: TGTGCCATAAAATCGGACTACACGGACAATGAGCAGTTCTTC; CDR3 protein: CAIKSDYTDNEQFF
clone size: -; D gene: TRBD2; J gene: TRBJ2-5; V gene: TRBV5-1; CDR3 DNA: TGCGCCAGCAGCCGTATGGGGACTAATCAAGAGACCCAGTACTTC; CDR3 protein: CASSRMGTNQETQYF
clone size: -; D gene: -; J gene: TRBJ1-2; V gene: TRBV2; CDR3 DNA: TGTGCCAGCAGTGAAATCATAGGGAAGGCTGGCTACACCTTC; CDR3 protein: CASSEIIGKAGYTF
clone size: once; D gene: TRBD2; J gene: TRBJ2-5; V gene: TRBV18; CDR3 DNA: TGTGCCAGCTCACCAGCGGGAGGAGTTTGGCAAGAGACCCAGTACTTC; CDR3 protein: CASSPAGGVWQETQYF
clone size: once; D gene: -; J gene: TRBJ1-2; V gene: TRBV4-2; CDR3 DNA: TGTGCCAGCAGCCAAGAATCAACAGGGAACGGCTACACCTTC; CDR3 protein: CASSQESTGNGYTF
clone size: -; D gene: TRBD2; J gene: TRBJ2-1; V gene: TRBV4-2; CDR3 DNA: TGTGCCAGCAGCCAACCCTACGGGCTAGCGGAACCGGGGGGTGAGCAGTTCTTC; CDR3 protein: CASSQPYGLAEPGGEQFF
clone size: -; D gene: TRBD1; J gene: TRBJ2-7; V gene: TRBV7-3; CDR3 DNA: TGTGCCAGCAGCCCATCCGCCGGGACAGGGGGCGGGGTGGTCGAGCAGTACTTC; CDR3 protein: CASSPSAGTGGGVVEQYF
clone size: once; D gene: -; J gene: TRBJ2-5; V gene: TRBV4-1; CDR3 DNA: TGCGCCAGCAGATCTAGCAGTCGAGTGGGAGAGACCCAGTACTTC; CDR3 protein: CASRSSSRVGETQYF
clone size: -; D gene: -; J gene: TRBJ1-4; V gene: TRBV29-1; CDR3 DNA: TGCAGCGCAGATGAAAGAGAAAAACTGTTTTTT; CDR3 protein: CSADEREKLFF
clone size: -; D gene: -; J gene: TRBJ2-2; V gene: TRBV21-1; CDR3 DNA: TGTGCCAGCAGCCCCCGCGCAGGGGAGGGGGCGGCAAACACCGGGGAGCTGTTTTTT; CDR3 protein: CASSPRAGEGAANTGELFF
clone size: few; D gene: -; J gene: TRBJ2-4; V gene: TRBV21-1; CDR3 DNA: TGTGCCAGCAGCAAACGGGTCAGGGTTTCAAACATTCAGTACTTC; CDR3 protein: CASSKRVRVSNIQYF
clone size: once; D gene: -; J gene: TRBJ2-1; V gene: TRBV10-3; CDR3 DNA: TGTGCCATCAGTGACGTAAGCAGGGGACACTCCTACAATGAGCAGTTCTTC; CDR3 protein: CAISDVSRGHSYNEQFF
clone size: -; D gene: -; J gene: TRBJ1-2; V gene: TRBV28; CDR3 DNA: TGTGCCAGCAGTTTATTGGGGGCGGGTGGCTACACCTTC; CDR3 protein: CASSLLGAGGYTF
clone size: -; D gene: -; J gene: TRBJ2-3; V gene: TRBV5-4; CDR3 DNA: TGTGCCAGCAGCTTGTATGCAGGTAGCACAGATACGCAGTATTTT; CDR3 protein: CASSLYAGSTDTQYF
clone size: -; D gene: -; J gene: TRBJ2-1; V gene: TRBV29-1; CDR3 DNA: TGCAGCGTTGGCCGGCTGGGGGCTCTCAATGAGCAGTTCTTC; CDR3 protein: CSVGRLGALNEQFF
clone size: few; D gene: TRBD1; J gene: TRBJ1-5; V gene: TRBV10-3; CDR3 DNA: TGTGCCATCAGTGAGACAGGGGCTGATCAGCCCCAGCATTTT; CDR3 protein: CAISETGADQPQHF
clone size: -; D gene: -; J gene: TRBJ2-7; V gene: TRBV28; CDR3 DNA: TGTGCCAGCAGTCCCCTAGGGACATCCTCCGGCTACGAGCAGTACTTC; CDR3 protein: CASSPLGTSSGYEQYF
clone size: -; D gene: -; J gene: TRBJ1-2; V gene: TRBV2; CDR3 DNA: TGTGCCAGCAGTGGGACCGTGGAAGTTGGCTACACCTTC; CDR3 protein: CASSGTVEVGYTF
clone size: -; D gene: -; J gene: TRBJ2-5; V gene: TRBV6-6; CDR3 DNA: TGTGCCAGCAGCCCCGGGCTCCGGGGGACCCAGTACTTC; CDR3 protein: CASSPGLRGTQYF
clone size: few; D gene: -; J gene: TRBJ1-5; V gene: TRBV2; CDR3 DNA: TGTGCCAGCACCAAGGGCAGGAATCAGCCCCAGCATTTT; CDR3 protein: CASTKGRNQPQHF
clone size: -; D gene: -; J gene: TRBJ2-7; V gene: TRBV7-3; CDR3 DNA: TGTGCCAGCAGCTTATTCGGGGGGCCCAACGAGCAGTACTTC; CDR3 protein: CASSLFGGPNEQYF
clone size: -; D gene: -; J gene: TRBJ2-7; V gene: TRBV5-1; CDR3 DNA: TGCGCCAGCAGCCTGGACCTGAGGGAGAACGAGCAGTACTTC; CDR3 protein: CASSLDLRENEQYF
clone size: -; D gene: -; J gene: TRBJ2-7; V gene: TRBV16; CDR3 DNA: TGTGCCAGCAGCCAATCCGGCGGGAAAAAATACGAGCAGTACTTC; CDR3 protein: CASSQSGGKKYEQYF
clone size: -; D gene: -; J gene: TRBJ2-3; V gene: TRBV11-3; CDR3 DNA: TGTGCCAGCAGCGCTGGAGGCCTCACAGATACGCAGTATTTT; CDR3 protein: CASSAGGLTDTQYF
clone size: -; D gene: TRBD2; J gene: TRBJ2-3; V gene: TRBV28; CDR3 DNA: TGTGCCAGCAGTTTACGTTTAGCGGGAGGCTGGGTAAATACGCAGTATTTT; CDR3 protein: CASSLRLAGGWVNTQYF
clone size: once; D gene: -; J gene: TRBJ2-5; V gene: TRBV9; CDR3 DNA: TGTGCCAGCAGCCCAGGGAGCGGACGACAAGAGACCCAGTACTTC; CDR3 protein: CASSPGSGRQETQYF
clone size: -; D gene: -; J gene: TRBJ2-6; V gene: TRBV28; CDR3 DNA: TGTGCCAGCAGTAAACTGGTGGGGCGGGACTCTGGGGCCAACGTCCTGACTTTC; CDR3 protein: CASSKLVGRDSGANVLTF
clone size: -; D gene: TRBD1; J gene: TRBJ1-2; V gene: TRBV27; CDR3 DNA: TGTGCCAGCAGTTTAGTTAACCCCCATGGTAGGGGGCAAGGCTATGGCTACACCTTC; CDR3 protein: CASSLVNPHGRGQGYGYTF
clone size: -; D gene: -; J gene: TRBJ2-7; V gene: TRBV5-4; CDR3 DNA: TGTGCCAGCCGACCCAACCGGGACCCGGCCTACGAGCAGTACTTC; CDR3 protein: CASRPNRDPAYEQYF
clone size: -; D gene: -; J gene: TRBJ1-3; V gene: TRBV6-6; CDR3 DNA: TGTGCCAGCAGTGAGAGGGGGGGCTCTGGAAACACCATATATTTT; CDR3 protein: CASSERGGSGNTIYF
clone size: once; D gene: TRBD1; J gene: TRBJ2-1; V gene: TRBV29-1; CDR3 DNA: TGCAGCGCAGACAGGGAAAGGAGTGAGCAGTTCTTC; CDR3 protein: CSADRERSEQFF
clone size: once; D gene: TRBD1; J gene: TRBJ2-3; V gene: TRBV11-2; CDR3 DNA: TGTGCCAGCAGCCCCCAACCCGGGACAGGCACAGATACGCAGTATTTT; CDR3 protein: CASSPQPGTGTDTQYF
clone size: few; D gene: TRBD1; J gene: TRBJ1-1; V gene: TRBV29-1; CDR3 DNA: TGCAGCGCTGACAGGGTGGTGAACACTGAAGCTTTCTTT; CDR3 protein: CSADRVVNTEAFF
clone size: -; D gene: TRBD1; J gene: TRBJ2-5; V gene: TRBV18; CDR3 DNA: TGTGCCAGCTCACCCCCCCGGGACAGCCAAGAGACCCAGTACTTC; CDR3 protein: CASSPPRDSQETQYF
clone size: -; D gene: -; J gene: TRBJ2-5; V gene: TRBV5-1; CDR3 DNA: TGCGCCAGCAGCCTGGTAGGCGGAGAGACCCAGTACTTC; CDR3 protein: CASSLVGGETQYF
clone size: -; D gene: -; J gene: TRBJ2-7; V gene: TRBV2; CDR3 DNA: TGTGCCAGCAGTAGGAGCCCTGCGCGGGCCTACGAGCAGTACTTC; CDR3 protein: CASSRSPARAYEQYF
clone size: -; D gene: -; J gene: TRBJ2-3; V gene: TRBV4-1; CDR3 DNA: TGCGCCAGCAGCCTAGGAGTGGGAGACGGCACAGATACGCAGTATTTT; CDR3 protein: CASSLGVGDGTDTQYF
clone size: -; D gene: TRBD1; J gene: TRBJ2-3; V gene: TRBV18; CDR3 DNA: TGTGCCAGCTCTCCAGGACAGGTCTCGTTGCCGGATACGCAGTATTTT; CDR3 protein: CASSPGQVSLPDTQYF
clone size: once; D gene: -; J gene: TRBJ1-4; V gene: TRBV14; CDR3 DNA: TGTGCCAGCAGCCAGACTAAGGGACGCGGGGAAAAACTGTTTTTT; CDR3 protein: CASSQTKGRGEKLFF
clone size: -; D gene: -; J gene: TRBJ1-1; V gene: TRBV28; CDR3 DNA: TGTGCCAGCAGTCCATACAGGGAATCTGAAGCTTTCTTT; CDR3 protein: CASSPYRESEAFF
clone size: -; D gene: TRBD1; J gene: TRBJ2-7; V gene: TRBV28; CDR3 DNA: TGTGCCAGCAGTGCCTCCGGGACAGTCCGCGAGCAGTACTTC; CDR3 protein: CASSASGTVREQYF